These 7 T cell receptor beta chains were sequenced from one sample in a study of CD8+ T cells in alopecia areata. In each case, RNA was isolated and then reverse transcribed into cDNA as the sequencing template. Libraries were prepared by immunoSEQ multiplex PCR; TCRdb keeps only in-frame clonotypes and omits some of them. The data hold tens of thousands of clones, with roughly 47% observed a single time. Sequenced: NKG2D-low CD8+ T cells sorted from blood. These receptors all come from a human donor with alopecia areata.

This rearrangement joins TRBV2 to TRBJ2-7, with D perhaps matching TRBD1 (5 bases). This CDR3 has 12 amino acids. Germline V lookup: CDR1 SNHLY, CDR2 FYNNEI. The CDR3 DNA is TGTACCTCCGGACACAACTTCTACGAGCAGTACTTC. It is translated as CTSGHNFYEQYF.

The J gene is TRBJ2-5, the V gene TRBV5-1; 12 bases fit TRBD2. Germline CDR1 SGHRS, CDR2 YFSETQ. J gave up 2 bases and V 4 bases, and 3 bases lay outside the gene matches. This CDR3 spans 15 amino acids. The CDR3 loop is CASSTGLAGQETQYF. The DNA of the CDR3 is TGCGCCAGCAGCACCGGACTAGCGGGGCAAGAGACCCAGTACTTC.

There are many counts of this clone. V gene TRBV28 combines with J gene TRBJ2-7, with D uncertain. Germline V gene lookup returns CDR1 MDHEN and CDR2 SYDVKM. V was cut by 6 bases and J by 1 base, with 10 bases left in between. The CDR3 contains 13 residues. This CDR3 reads CASSPDGSYEQYF. The CDR3 nucleotides are TGTGCCAGCAGCCCTGACGGTTCCTACGAGCAGTACTTC.

This clone came up a few times. The rearrangement joins TRBV7-9 to TRBJ2-5; the match to TRBD2 covers 7 bases. The length of the CDR3 is 14 residues. Per germline, CDR1 SEHNR and CDR2 FQNEAQ (reference sequence). V gave up 5 bases and J gave up 2 bases; unmatched junction bases: 5. Here the CDR3 reads CASSPRDYQETQYF. The CDR3 DNA reads TGTGCCAGCAGCCCCAGGGACTATCAAGAGACCCAGTACTTC.

On this clone itself: At one end the junction does not follow the germline gene, possibly because of a read error. The rearrangement uses TRBV19 and TRBJ1-1; unclear D gene. The CDR3 sequence is 13 residues long. The germline CDR1 and CDR2 sequences are LNHDA and SQIVND (reference sequence). This chain's CDR3 is CGVGVNRNTEAFF. CDR3 DNA: TGCGGGGTAGGCGTGAACCGGAACACTGAAGCTTTCTTT.

This clone was counted a few times. The V and J genes are TRBV29-1 and TRBJ2-1; D unresolved. V was trimmed by 7 bases and J by 4 bases, leaving 14 bases between them. Germline V gene sequence: CDR1 SQVTM, CDR2 ANQGSEA. CDR3 length: 13 amino acids. The CDR3 nucleotides read TGCAGCGCACCAAGGACGGAATACAATGAGCAGTTCTTC. Protein product: CSAPRTEYNEQFF.

The sample holds a few counts of this clone. The V call is TRBV29-1, the J call TRBJ1-2; D not resolved. Trimming stripped 4 bases from V and 6 bases from J, with 18 bases between. The V gene's germline CDR1 is SQVTM and CDR2 ANQGSEA. There are 14 residues in the CDR3. The CDR3 here is CSVGRTAEVDGYTF. As DNA, the CDR3 is TGCAGCGTTGGGCGGACTGCCGAAGTGGATGGCTACACCTTC.